This entry is about one T cell receptor beta chain. Antigen: not known. In germline, CDR1 is MNHEY, CDR2 SVGAGI. With 5 bases clipped from V and 6 bases from J, the junction kept 3 bases outside the gene matches. CDR3 length: 13 amino acids. The source of the sample is a study of shared clonotypes between healthy human individuals. Naive CD45RA+ and memory CD45RA-negative subsets were split from CD4+ cells. Study-wide results and caveats: Clonotype sharing among donors, it was expected, would be affected by sequencing depth. Relative to clonotypes present in all four donors, those not shared had lower generation probabilities.

Clones were read by immunoSEQ multiplex PCR, and TCRdb kept only the in-frame ones, dropping some. Among some 1.5 million clones listed, 95% to 97% were seen once. This sequence joins TRBV6-5 and TRBJ1-2; TRBD1 agrees at 10 bases. The TCR sequence derives from a man aged 30 to 39 in good health. The sequencing sample was made of naive CD4+ T cells sorted from blood. The subset here: CD45RA+ positively selected. CDR3 amino acids: CASSLDRGNGYTF. The CDR3 DNA is TGTGCCAGCAGTCTGGACAGGGGGAATGGCTACACCTTC.